Described below is a single TCR beta chain sequence and its context. Its target is unknown. The germline CDR1 and CDR2 sequences are LNHDA and SQIVND (reference sequence). The CDR3 sequence is 15 residues long. V shed 2 bases, J shed 5 bases, and the junction held 6 bases outside the gene matches. The data derive from a study of PD-L1 blockade in urothelial cancer. For the study at large: Every 3 weeks, patients received intravenous atezolizumab 1,200 mg, beginning 2014. General study findings and limits: Durable benefit accompanied greater 3-week expansion of tumor-associated blood clones.

Metastatic or locally advanced urothelial carcinoma was present in the patients. Per-patient samples, pretreatment and on-treatment, numbered 1 to 8. Using immunoSEQ multiplex PCR, the repertoire was profiled, and TCRdb retains in-frame clones only, with some absent. The sample lists tens of thousands of clones; about four fifths were seen once. The TCR was taken from a man aged 65 to 85 with urothelial cancer. The specimen comprised PBMCs, sampled around atezolizumab (anti-PD-L1) treatment. The chain is built from TRBV19 and TRBJ2-1, with TRBD2 identical over 7 bases. Here the CDR3 reads CASSIRTSLDNEQFF. Here the CDR3 DNA reads TGTGCCAGTAGTATAAGGACTAGTTTAGACAATGAGCAGTTCTTC.